The 19 T cell receptor beta chains in this list originate from one sample, sequenced in a study of T cells after yellow fever vaccination. TCRdb processed the 5' RACE reads anew with MiXCR; each CDR3 protein has one entry. The sample carries roughly 250,000 distinct CDR3 sequences, roughly 13% recorded once. This specimen was CD4+ T cells sorted from PBMCs, taken 45 days after the yellow fever booster vaccination. Receptor source: a man aged 30-40 years who received the YFV17D yellow fever vaccine.

The CDR3 coding sequence is TGTGCCAGTAGTATAGCCAGCCGGAGCTCCTACAATGAGCAGTTCTTC. Translated, it gives CASSIASRSSYNEQFF. V is TRBV19 and J is TRBJ2-1; D gene ambiguous. Trimming pared 1 base from V and 0 bases from J, leaving 10 bases between. Germline CDR1 is LNHDA and CDR2 is SQIVND (reference sequence). The length of the CDR3 is 16 residues.

The chain combines TRBV5-5 with TRBJ2-7; 10 nucleotides line up with TRBD2. The CDR3 consists of 16 residues. After removal of 1 base from V and 3 bases from J, the junction contained 7 bases not matched to a gene. CDR1 and CDR2 (germline): SGHKS, YYEKEE (reference sequence). The chain's CDR3 is CASSLSPAGGYYEQYF. The CDR3 DNA reads as TGTGCCAGCAGCTTGAGCCCAGCGGGAGGGTACTACGAGCAGTACTTC.

The chain joins TRBV30 to TRBJ2-1; 9 nucleotides align to TRBD1. Germline-derived CDR1 and CDR2 are GTSNPN and SVGIG (reference sequence). Trimming at V came to 2 bases and at J to 7 bases, leaving 9 bases not matched to a gene. The CDR3 is 15 amino acids. The CDR3 region has the DNA TGTGCCTGGAGTCCCCCCGGGACAGGGCGGAATGAGCAGTTCTTC. Its protein is CAWSPPGTGRNEQFF.

This clonotype was counted a single time. Mismatch with germline at one junction end may stem from a read error. J is TRBJ2-6 and V is TRBV29-1; TRBD1 is a possible D gene (5 bases). Germline assignment: CDR1 SQVTM and CDR2 ANQGSEA. CDR3 size: 15 residues. CDR3 protein: CNVANGASGANVLTF. In DNA, the CDR3 is TGCAACGTTGCCAATGGGGCCTCTGGGGCCAACGTCCTGACTTTC. Filled out from reference TRBV29-1 and TRBJ2-6, the complete variable domain reads SAVISQKPSRDICQRGTSLTIQCQVDSQVTMMFWYRQQPGQSLTLIATANQGSEATYESGFVIDKFPISRPNLTFSTLTVSNMSPEDSSIYLCNVANGASGANVLTFGAGSRLTVL.

The gene calls are TRBV15 and TRBJ2-7; TRBD1 matches at 8 bases. V dropped 2 bases and J dropped 0; count of bases not matched to a gene: 6. CDR3 length: 16 residues. Per germline, CDR1 LNHNV and CDR2 YYDKDF (reference sequence). The CDR3 is CATSRRQGLSSYEQYF. CDR3 in DNA: TGTGCCACCAGCAGAAGACAGGGGTTGAGCTCCTACGAGCAGTACTTC.

This clonotype was seen a handful of times. V gene TRBV6-2 or TRBV6-3 combines with J gene TRBJ2-5; 8 bases map to TRBD2. Germline values: CDR1 MNHEY, CDR2 SVGEGT. The CDR3 runs 13 residues. With V trimmed by 6 bases and J by 7 bases, 7 bases remained unmatched. CDR3 nucleotides: TGTGCCAGCAGACGGGGGGGGAAGGGGACCCAGTACTTC. It translates to CASRRGGKGTQYF.

The rearrangement links TRBV27 to TRBJ1-2, with D hard to call. CDR3 size: 15 residues. Germline assignment: CDR1 MNHEY and CDR2 SMNVEV (reference sequence). Trimming took off 6 bases at V and 4 bases at J, with 18 bases between the two ends. CDR3 region: CASSREPHVGYGYTF. CDR3 DNA sequence: TGTGCCAGCAGCCGAGAACCGCATGTTGGCTATGGCTACACCTTC.

The chain employs TRBV12-3 or TRBV12-4 and TRBJ2-5; D is uncertain. Trimming shortened V by 8 bases and J by 1 base, and 11 bases separated the two germline ends. This CDR3 comprises 13 residues. This CDR3 reads CASLLSGQETQYF. DNA of the CDR3: TGTGCCAGCCTTTTGAGTGGCCAAGAGACCCAGTACTTC.

The V call is TRBV4-3, the J call TRBJ2-2; no clear D gene. V gave up 0 bases and J gave up 1 base, with 3 bases separating them. The CDR3 extends over 14 amino acids. Per germline, CDR1 LGHNA and CDR2 YSLEER. CDR3 protein: CASSQEQNTGELFF. The CDR3 coding sequence is TGCGCCAGCAGCCAAGAACAGAACACCGGGGAGCTGTTTTTT.

This clonotype was counted between two and nine times. For the CDR3, the DNA is TGTGCCAGCACTCACGGGGCCACCGGGGAGCTGTTTTTT. Translation gives CASTHGATGELFF. V usage is TRBV28 and J usage is TRBJ2-2, with D perhaps assigned TRBD1 or TRBD2 (5 bases each). The CDR3 contains 13 residues. The V end was cut by 7 bases, the J end by 4 bases, with 10 bases between. The germline V gene has CDR1 MDHEN and CDR2 SYDVKM.

J is TRBJ2-2 and V is TRBV20-1; perhaps TRBD2 as D (6 bases). Between the trimmed V and J ends, which lost 1 base and 2 bases, there was a span of 17 bases. Germline V gene sequence: CDR1 DFQATT, CDR2 SNEGSKA (reference sequence). The length of the CDR3 is 17 residues. CDR3 amino acids: CSARGAPGLTNTGELFF. The CDR3 DNA sequence: TGCAGTGCTAGAGGCGCACCCGGACTAACAAACACCGGGGAGCTGTTTTTT.

The rearrangement joins TRBV10-1 to TRBJ2-7; maybe TRBD2 (6 bases). The CDR3 spans 12 residues. In germline, CDR1 is WNHNN, CDR2 SYGVQD (reference sequence). Trimming took off 5 bases at V and 7 bases at J, with 12 bases between the two ends. The CDR3 sequence is CASSRTAGEQYF. In nucleotides, the CDR3 is TGCGCCAGCAGTAGGACTGCGGGGGAGCAGTACTTC.

This clonotype was found a few times. V gene TRBV6-2 or TRBV6-3 combines with J gene TRBJ2-3; 10 bases line up with TRBD2. V trimming: 0 bases; J trimming: 5 bases; junction bases outside the gene matches: 8. From germline, CDR1 is MNHEY and CDR2 SVGEGT. This CDR3 comprises 17 residues. CDR3 loop: CASSYSSLAGEVDTQYF. In DNA form, the CDR3 reads TGTGCCAGCAGTTACTCATCGCTAGCGGGAGAGGTAGATACGCAGTATTTT.

Only a few counts were recorded for this clonotype. V is TRBV5-1 and J is TRBJ2-7; no clear D. This CDR3 spans 13 amino acids. V was shortened by 0 bases and J by 7 bases, with 11 bases between the two germline ends. Germline CDR1 SGHRS, CDR2 YFSETQ. CDR3 protein: CASSLDLMGEQYF. The CDR3 nucleotides read TGCGCCAGCAGCTTGGACTTGATGGGGGAGCAGTACTTC.

This clonotype occurred a few times. This CDR3 is CSARTDSFFGDTQYF. The CDR3 coding sequence is TGCAGTGCTAGGACCGACAGTTTTTTTGGGGATACGCAGTATTTT. The gene calls are TRBV20-1 and TRBJ2-3, with a weak D call TRBD1 (5 bases). The V and J ends lost 3 bases and 6 bases respectively, with 19 bases between them. CDR3 length: 15 amino acids. Germline V lookup: CDR1 DFQATT, CDR2 SNEGSKA (reference sequence).

This clonotype was counted between two and nine times. V usage is TRBV5-1 and J usage is TRBJ1-1; D unclear. Germline V gene data show CDR1 as SGHRS and CDR2 as YFSETQ. V was trimmed by 0 bases and J by 4 bases, leaving 4 bases between them. This CDR3 is built from 12 residues. The CDR3 nucleotides read TGCGCCAGCAGCTTGGACAGCACTGAAGCTTTCTTT. It yields the protein CASSLDSTEAFF.

The rearrangement links TRBV27 to TRBJ2-1, with 8 bases that match TRBD1. CDR3 size: 19 residues. Germline CDR1 and CDR2: MNHEY and SMNVEV (reference sequence). With V trimmed by 3 bases and J by 1 base, 14 bases remained unmatched. The CDR3 region is CASSLRGTGGLISYNEQFF. In nucleotides, the CDR3 is TGTGCCAGCAGTTTGAGGGGCACAGGGGGTTTAATATCCTACAATGAGCAGTTCTTC.

The chain joins TRBV9 to TRBJ2-3; 8 bases align to TRBD2. The CDR3 totals 17 residues. Losses at the gene ends were 0 bases for V and 8 bases for J; bases not matched to a gene: 14. Germline V gene lookup returns CDR1 SGDLS and CDR2 YYNGEE. DNA for the CDR3: TGTGCCAGCAGCGTAGACCTCGGTCGAGCGGGAGCAGTTACGCAGTATTTT. Its protein is CASSVDLGRAGAVTQYF.

This clonotype was counted a few times. The CDR3 DNA follows: TGTGCCAGCAGCCCCTTTGGAGCCTCACCCCTCCACTTT. It yields the protein CASSPFGASPLHF. V gene TRBV7-9 combines with J gene TRBJ1-6, with D uncertain. V gave up 5 bases and J gave up 10 bases, with 12 bases separating them. CDR3 size: 13 residues. CDR1 and CDR2 from the germline V gene are SEHNR and FQNEAQ (reference sequence).